The T cell receptor (beta chain) under discussion was sequenced for a study of T cell changes during pregnancy in multiple sclerosis. Clones were sequenced by immunoSEQ multiplex PCR, and TCRdb holds only the in-frame ones, with some missing. The sample comprises 40,000 or so clones, around nine tenths of which are singletons, and 1% to 1.5% rests with the top ten. This clone has a single count. Germline CDR1 reads SGHRS; CDR2 reads YFSETQ. V trimming: 4 bases; J trimming: 1 base; junction bases outside the gene matches: 4. The CDR3 runs 14 residues. The specimen comprised peripheral blood, sampled before pregnancy. The receptor comes from a female donor with multiple sclerosis, enrolled in a pregnancy study. The rearrangement uses TRBV5-1 and TRBJ2-7, with 8 nucleotides matching TRBD1. The CDR3 nucleotides are TGCGCCAGCAGCAAGGGACAGGAATCCTACGAGCAGTACTTC. As protein: CASSKGQESYEQYF. Filled out from reference TRBV5-1 and TRBJ2-7, the complete variable domain reads KAGVTQTPRYLIKTRGQQVTLSCSPISGHRSVSWYQQTPGQGLQFLFEYFSETQRNKGNFPGRFSGRQFSNSRSEMNVSTLELGDSALYLCASSKGQESYEQYFGPGTRLTVT.